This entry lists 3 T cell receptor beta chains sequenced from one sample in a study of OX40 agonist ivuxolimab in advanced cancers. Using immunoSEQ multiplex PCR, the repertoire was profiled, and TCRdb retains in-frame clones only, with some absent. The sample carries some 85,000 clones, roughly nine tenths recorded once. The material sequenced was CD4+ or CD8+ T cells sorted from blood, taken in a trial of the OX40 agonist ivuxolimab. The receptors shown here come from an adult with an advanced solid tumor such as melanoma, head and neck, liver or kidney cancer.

The CDR3 region has the DNA TGTGCCAGCAGTATTGAGGGGCTAGCCAAAAACATTCAGTACTTC. This gives the protein CASSIEGLAKNIQYF. The rearrangement uses TRBV28 and TRBJ2-4; D tentatively reads TRBD1 or TRBD2 (5 bases each). The germline V gene encodes CDR1 MDHEN and CDR2 SYDVKM. Trimming pared 5 bases from V and 0 bases from J, leaving 11 bases between. The length of the CDR3 is 15 residues. The whole variable domain, filled in from reference TRBV28 and TRBJ2-4, reads DVKVTQSSRYLVKRTGEKVFLECVQDMDHENMFWYRQDPGLGLRLIYFSYDVKMKEKGDIPEGYSVSREKKERFSLILESASTNQTSMYLCASSIEGLAKNIQYFGAGTRLSVL.

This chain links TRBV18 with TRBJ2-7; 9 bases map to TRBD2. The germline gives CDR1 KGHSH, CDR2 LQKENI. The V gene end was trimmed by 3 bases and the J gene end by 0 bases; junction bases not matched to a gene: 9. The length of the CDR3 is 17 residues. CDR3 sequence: CASSPAWLAGSSYEQYF. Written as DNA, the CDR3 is TGTGCCAGCTCACCGGCCTGGCTAGCGGGGTCCTCCTACGAGCAGTACTTC.

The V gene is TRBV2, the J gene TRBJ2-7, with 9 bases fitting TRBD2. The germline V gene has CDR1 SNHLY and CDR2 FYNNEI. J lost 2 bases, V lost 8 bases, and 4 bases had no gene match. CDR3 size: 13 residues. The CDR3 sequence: CASLSSGAYEQYF. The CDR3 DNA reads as TGTGCCAGCCTTTCTAGCGGGGCCTACGAGCAGTACTTC.